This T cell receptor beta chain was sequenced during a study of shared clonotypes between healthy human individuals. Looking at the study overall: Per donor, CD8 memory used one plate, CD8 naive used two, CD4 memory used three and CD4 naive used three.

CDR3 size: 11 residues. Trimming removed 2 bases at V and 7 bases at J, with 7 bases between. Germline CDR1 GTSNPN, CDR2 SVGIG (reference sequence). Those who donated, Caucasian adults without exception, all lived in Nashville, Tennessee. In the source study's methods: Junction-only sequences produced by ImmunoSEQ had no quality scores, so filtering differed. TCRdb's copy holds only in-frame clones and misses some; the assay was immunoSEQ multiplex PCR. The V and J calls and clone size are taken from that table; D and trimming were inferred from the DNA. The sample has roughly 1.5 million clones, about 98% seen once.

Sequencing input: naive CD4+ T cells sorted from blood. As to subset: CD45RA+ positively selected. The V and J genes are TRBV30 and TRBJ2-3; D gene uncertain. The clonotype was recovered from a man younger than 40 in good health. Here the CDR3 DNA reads TGTGCCTGGAGTACCCTAAATACGCAGTATTTT. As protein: CAWSTLNTQYF.